The 22 T cell receptor beta chains given below trace back to one sample, sequenced in a study of T cell changes during pregnancy in multiple sclerosis. The method was immunoSEQ multiplex PCR; TCRdb's version includes in-frame clones alone and lacks a portion of them. The table lists approximately 30,000 clones, around 90% of them singletons. This material consisted of CD8+ T cells from peripheral blood mononuclear cells, taken in the first trimester of pregnancy. These receptors all come from a female donor with multiple sclerosis, enrolled in a pregnancy study.

This clone was counted a single time. The chain recombines TRBV19 with TRBJ1-2; TRBD1 might be the D (5 bases). V was cut by 4 bases and J by 8 bases, with 17 bases left in between. CDR3 length equals 14 residues. Germline V CDR1 and CDR2: LNHDA, SQIVND (reference sequence). The CDR3 DNA is TGTGCCAGTAGTAATGGCAGGGCCTATGTCGGCTACACCTTC. Protein sequence: CASSNGRAYVGYTF.

CDR3 protein: CAISDQGSGANVLTF. CDR3 in DNA: TGTGCCATCAGCGACCAGGGCTCTGGGGCCAACGTCCTGACTTTC. This chain joins TRBV10-3 and TRBJ2-6; D perhaps matches TRBD1 (5 bases). Germline CDR1 is ENHRY and CDR2 is SYGVKD. Trimming took off 6 bases at V and 0 bases at J, with 9 bases between the two ends. This CDR3 contains 15 residues.

For the CDR3, the DNA is TGTGCCAGCAGCGCTAGCGGGACCCTCACAGATACGCAGTATTTT. This translates into CASSASGTLTDTQYF. The chain joins TRBV9 to TRBJ2-3; 9 bases align to TRBD2. The V gene end was trimmed by 3 bases and the J gene end by 2 bases; junction bases not matched to a gene: 4. Germline V gene data show CDR1 as SGDLS and CDR2 as YYNGEE. The CDR3 has 15 residues.

The chain has TRBV6-1 and TRBJ2-5; 9 bases line up with TRBD2. Germline-derived CDR1 and CDR2 are MNHNS and SASEGT. J gave up 3 bases and V 6 bases, and 5 bases lay outside the gene matches. The CDR3 covers 14 residues. CDR3 residues: CASRPGLAEETQYF. The CDR3 nucleotides read TGTGCCAGCAGGCCGGGACTAGCAGAAGAGACCCAGTACTTC.

V is TRBV4-3 and J is TRBJ2-1, with D perhaps matching TRBD1 (6 bases). The CDR3 contains 16 residues. Germline values: CDR1 LGHNA, CDR2 YSLEER. The ends were cut back, 1 base at V and 3 bases at J, with 13 bases in the middle. The CDR3 is CASSQAAGELYNEQFF. The CDR3 DNA is TGCGCCAGCAGCCAAGCGGCAGGGGAGCTCTACAATGAGCAGTTCTTC.

The chain links TRBV30 to TRBJ1-4; TRBD1 matches at 7 bases. CDR1 is GTSNPN, CDR2 SVGIG, per germline (reference sequence). There are 14 residues in the CDR3. Trimming removed 0 bases from V and 4 bases from J; junction bases left unmatched: 2. CDR3 in amino acids: CAWSVGTDNEKLFF. CDR3 bases: TGTGCCTGGAGTGTAGGGACAGATAATGAAAAACTGTTTTTT.

The chain couples TRBV2 to TRBJ2-3; D may be TRBD2 (6 bases). This CDR3 region has 14 residues. CDR1 and CDR2 (germline): SNHLY, FYNNEI. Trimming removed 4 bases from V and 6 bases from J, with 14 bases in between. CDR3 sequence: CASSGWQEGDTQYF. DNA of the CDR3: TGTGCCAGCAGTGGTTGGCAGGAGGGGGATACGCAGTATTTT.

This clone was seen only once. The genes are TRBV7-9 and TRBJ2-7; the match to TRBD2 covers 7 bases. Germline loops: CDR1 SEHNR, CDR2 FQNEAQ (reference sequence). The length of the CDR3 is 14 residues. Germline trimming cut 7 bases from V and 3 bases from J; bases unmatched to any gene: 9. The CDR3 DNA reads TGTGCCAGCACCACTAGCGAGGAGGGCTACGAGCAGTACTTC. Translated: CASTTSEEGYEQYF. The full variable domain, in which reference TRBV7-9 and TRBJ2-7 provide the parts outside the CDR3, is DTGVSQNPRHKITKRGQNVTFRCDPISEHNRLYWYRQTLGQGPEFLTYFQNEAQLEKSRLLSDRFSAERPKGSFSTLEIQRTEQGDSAMYLCASTTSEEGYEQYFGPGTRLTVT.

This chain links TRBV6-1 with TRBJ1-6; D unclear. The CDR3 is made up of 15 amino acids. CDR1 MNHNS and CDR2 SASEGT come from the germline V gene. The V and J ends lost 3 bases and 0 bases respectively, with 6 bases between them. CDR3 coding DNA: TGTGCCAGCAGTGACCACAGCTCCTATAATTCACCCCTCCACTTT. It encodes CASSDHSSYNSPLHF.

The chain combines TRBV19 with TRBJ2-5; 11 nucleotides agree with TRBD2. The CDR3 loop spans 18 amino acids. The V gene's germline CDR1 is LNHDA and CDR2 SQIVND (reference sequence). Losses at the gene ends were 5 bases for V and 5 bases for J; bases not matched to a gene: 16. CDR3 DNA sequence: TGTGCCAGTAGTCCCCTCACGGGGCTAGCGGGAGGTTTTGAGACCCAGTACTTC. This codes for CASSPLTGLAGGFETQYF.

This chain connects TRBV4-3 to TRBJ1-2, with 10 nucleotides matching TRBD1. The CDR3 covers 18 residues. V gave up 0 bases and J gave up 0 bases; unmatched junction bases: 7. Germline CDR1 LGHNA, CDR2 YSLEER. CDR3 region: CASSQDRTGTGANYGYTF. In DNA form, the CDR3 reads TGCGCCAGCAGCCAAGATCGGACCGGGACAGGGGCTAACTATGGCTACACCTTC.

The chain employs TRBV9 and TRBJ2-1; D is unclear. V lost 0 bases, J lost 0 bases, and 7 bases lay in between. The CDR3 loop spans 15 amino acids. Germline loops: CDR1 SGDLS, CDR2 YYNGEE. DNA for the CDR3: TGTGCCAGCAGCGTAGTTTCCTCCTCCTACAATGAGCAGTTCTTC. Translation gives CASSVVSSSYNEQFF. Full variable domain (outside the CDR3, taken from reference TRBV9 and TRBJ2-1): DSGVTQTPKHLITATGQRVTLRCSPRSGDLSVYWYQQSLDQGLQFLIQYYNGEERAKGNILERFSAQQFPDLHSELNLSSLELGDSALYFCASSVVSSSYNEQFFGPGTRLTVL.

The table lists this clone with a few counts. The chain joins TRBV28 to TRBJ1-2, with D hard to call. V was shortened by 4 bases and J by 4 bases, with 10 bases between the two germline ends. This CDR3 spans 13 amino acids. Germline-derived CDR1 and CDR2 are MDHEN and SYDVKM. In DNA form, the CDR3 reads TGTGCCAGCAGTTGGCGAGGGATCTATGGCTACACCTTC. This encodes CASSWRGIYGYTF.

The chain recombines TRBV30 with TRBJ2-7; 13 positions match TRBD2. The germline V gene encodes CDR1 GTSNPN and CDR2 SVGIG (reference sequence). The CDR3 covers 15 residues. Trimming took 4 bases from V and 3 from J; bases not matched to a gene: 6. CDR3 in amino acids: CAWTVGLAGSYEQYF. In DNA, the CDR3 is TGTGCCTGGACTGTGGGACTAGCGGGAAGCTACGAGCAGTACTTC.

This clone is a singleton in its sample. The chain joins TRBV7-9 to TRBJ2-1, with 10 bases that match TRBD1. This CDR3 contains 14 residues. Per germline, CDR1 SEHNR and CDR2 FQNEAQ (reference sequence). V lost 5 bases to trimming and J lost 8 bases; unmatched junction nucleotides: 6. The DNA for the CDR3 is TGTGCCAGCAGCCCCGGGACAGGGGACGATGAGCAGTTCTTC. Translating gives CASSPGTGDDEQFF.

V usage is TRBV15 and J usage is TRBJ1-5; 7 nucleotides align to TRBD1. Germline assignment: CDR1 LNHNV and CDR2 YYDKDF (reference sequence). V dropped 5 bases and J dropped 6; count of bases not matched to a gene: 7. This CDR3 region has 14 residues. The CDR3 nucleotides are TGTGCCACCAGCGGCTACAGGGGTGTTCAGCCCCAGCATTTT. This gives the protein CATSGYRGVQPQHF.

J is TRBJ2-1 and V is TRBV19; 14 bases fit TRBD2. This CDR3 spans 16 amino acids. Trimming took 5 bases from V and 7 from J; bases not matched to a gene: 7. The germline CDR1 and CDR2 sequences are LNHDA and SQIVND (reference sequence). CDR3 region: CASSARLAGGQNEQFF. The CDR3 bases are TGTGCCAGTAGTGCCCGACTAGCGGGGGGGCAGAATGAGCAGTTCTTC.

This sequence joins TRBV5-5 and TRBJ2-1; TRBD1 matches at 7 bases. J was trimmed by 7 bases and V by 3 bases; bases with no gene match: 10. Per germline, CDR1 SGHKS and CDR2 YYEKEE (reference sequence). There are 15 residues in the CDR3. The CDR3 reads CASSWRQGVRNEQFF. In nucleotides, the CDR3 is TGTGCCAGCAGCTGGAGACAGGGAGTAAGGAATGAGCAGTTCTTC.

V usage is TRBV5-6 and J usage is TRBJ2-3; tentatively, D is TRBD2 (5 bases). The germline V and J ends were trimmed by 4 bases and 2 bases, with 11 bases remaining between them. The CDR3 covers 14 residues. CDR1 is SGHDT and CDR2 is YYEEEE in the germline V gene. The CDR3 region is CASSPASNTDTQYF. The CDR3 DNA is TGTGCCAGCAGCCCAGCTAGCAACACAGATACGCAGTATTTT.

V and J are TRBV7-9 and TRBJ1-2, with 8 bases that match TRBD1. The J segment lost 6 bases and the V segment lost 1 base, leaving 7 bases of the junction unmatched. CDR1 and CDR2 from the germline V gene are SEHNR and FQNEAQ (reference sequence). This CDR3 contains 15 residues. The CDR3 DNA reads as TGTGCCAGCAGCTTAGGATCAGGGGGCGCGAATGGCTACACCTTC. It is translated as CASSLGSGGANGYTF.

J is TRBJ1-4 and V is TRBV11-2; a weak D match, TRBD1 (5 bases). Trimming pared 2 bases from V and 8 bases from J, leaving 12 bases between. The CDR3 contains 14 residues. Germline CDR1 reads SGHAT; CDR2 reads FQNNGV. The chain's CDR3 is CASSLTGDSEKLFF. The CDR3 region has the DNA TGTGCCAGCAGCTTAACGGGTGACAGCGAAAAACTGTTTTTT.

V usage is TRBV11-2 and J usage is TRBJ2-7; 9 bases are a match to TRBD1. The CDR3 spans 14 residues. Germline V CDR1 and CDR2: SGHAT, FQNNGV. The V and J ends lost 5 bases and 6 bases, in that order; junction bases with no gene match: 8. CDR3 coding DNA: TGTGCCAGCAGCCCCAGGACAGGGGTATTCGAGCAGTACTTC. The encoded protein is CASSPRTGVFEQYF.